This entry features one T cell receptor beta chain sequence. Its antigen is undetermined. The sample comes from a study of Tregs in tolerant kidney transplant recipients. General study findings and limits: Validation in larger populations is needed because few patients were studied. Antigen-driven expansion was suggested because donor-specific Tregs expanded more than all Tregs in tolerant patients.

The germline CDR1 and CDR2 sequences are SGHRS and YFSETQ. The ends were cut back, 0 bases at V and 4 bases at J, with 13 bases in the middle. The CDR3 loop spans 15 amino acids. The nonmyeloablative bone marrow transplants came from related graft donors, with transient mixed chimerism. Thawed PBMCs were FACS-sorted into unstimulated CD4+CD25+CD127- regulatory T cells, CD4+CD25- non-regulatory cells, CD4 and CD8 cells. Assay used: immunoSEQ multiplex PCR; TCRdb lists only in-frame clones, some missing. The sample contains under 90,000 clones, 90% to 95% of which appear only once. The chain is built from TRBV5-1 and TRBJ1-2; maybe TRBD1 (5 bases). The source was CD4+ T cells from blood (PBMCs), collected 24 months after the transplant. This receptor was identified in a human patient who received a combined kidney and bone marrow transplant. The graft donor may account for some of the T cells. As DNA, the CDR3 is TGCGCCAGCAGCTTGGCAGCGACAGAACTCTATGGCTACACCTTC. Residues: CASSLAATELYGYTF.